The next 11 T cell receptor beta chains were all read from a single sample in a study of blood T cell repertoires in COVID-19. Only in-frame clones appear in the TCRdb table, and some are missing; sequencing was by immunoSEQ multiplex PCR. The data contain some 220,000 clones, approximately 90% of them singletons. Sequencing used PBMCs or T cells enriched from blood (not recorded which). The receptors derive from a woman aged 40 to 50 with acute COVID-19.

V gene TRBV29-1 combines with J gene TRBJ2-1; 12 bases align to TRBD2. V was clipped by 2 bases and J by 7 bases; unmatched bases: 0. Germline V lookup: CDR1 SQVTM, CDR2 ANQGSEA. This CDR3 has 13 amino acids. The chain's CDR3 is CSVELAGGNEQFF. CDR3 nucleotide sequence: TGCAGCGTTGAACTAGCGGGGGGGAATGAGCAGTTCTTC.

The V call is TRBV9, the J call TRBJ1-2; D not resolved. The V end was cut by 0 bases, the J end by 6 bases, with 6 bases between. CDR3 length: 12 residues. The germline V gene has CDR1 SGDLS and CDR2 YYNGEE. CDR3 DNA sequence: TGTGCCAGCAGCGTAGGTTCTCATGGCTACACCTTC. Translation: CASSVGSHGYTF.

This chain joins TRBV19 and TRBJ1-4; D is ambiguous. CDR1 and CDR2 (germline): LNHDA, SQIVND (reference sequence). V was cut by 3 bases and J by 8 bases, with 16 bases left in between. This CDR3 is built from 15 residues. CDR3 protein: CASSIGTGSTEKLFF. The CDR3 coding sequence is TGTGCCAGTAGTATCGGTACGGGATCTACCGAAAAACTGTTTTTT.

As concerns this clone: An end of the junction differs from the germline gene, which may be a read error. The gene calls are TRBV7-7 and TRBJ2-5, with 8 nucleotides matching TRBD1. The CDR3 loop spans 14 amino acids. The germline V gene encodes CDR1 SSHAT and CDR2 FNYEAQ (reference sequence). Here the CDR3 DNA reads TGTGCTAGCAGCTCCGGGACAGGTCAAGAGACCCAGTACTTC. Protein product: CASSSGTGQETQYF. The full variable domain, completed using reference TRBV7-7 and TRBJ2-5, is GAGVSQSPRYKVTKRGQDVTLRCDPISSHATLYWYQQALGQGPEFLTYFNYEAQPDKSGLPSDRFSAERPEGSISTLTIQRTEQRDSAMYRCASSSGTGQETQYFGPGTRLLVL.

J is TRBJ1-2 and V is TRBV6-5; D is uncertain. Germline loops: CDR1 MNHEY, CDR2 SVGAGI. CDR3 length: 15 amino acids. V lost 0 bases, J lost 6 bases, and 14 bases lay in between. CDR3: CASSYSGGLFNGYTF. The CDR3 DNA reads as TGTGCCAGCAGTTACTCAGGCGGACTTTTTAATGGCTACACCTTC.

The chain combines TRBV7-8 with TRBJ1-5; D uncertain. CDR1 and CDR2 from the germline V gene are SGHVS and FQNEAQ. The V gene lost 3 bases and the J gene lost 4 bases, with 10 bases spanning the gap. The CDR3 loop spans 14 amino acids. This CDR3 reads CASSFLRTNQPQHF. In DNA, the CDR3 is TGTGCCAGCAGCTTCTTACGAACTAATCAGCCCCAGCATTTT.

This clone was seen more than once but under ten times. The chain joins TRBV3-1 (or the pseudogene TRBV3-2) to TRBJ2-5, with 10 bases lining up with TRBD2. V lost 4 bases, J lost 5 bases, and 16 bases stayed unmatched. CDR3 length: 18 amino acids. Germline lookup yields CDR1 LGHDT and CDR2 YNNKEL (reference sequence). The CDR3 sequence is CASSRQTSGPSGGETQYF. Written as DNA, the CDR3 is TGTGCCAGCAGCCGGCAGACTAGCGGGCCCTCCGGGGGGGAGACCCAGTACTTC.

The chain's CDR3 is CASSGGTVYSGNTIYF. The DNA for the CDR3 is TGCGCCAGCAGCGGGGGGACAGTCTACTCTGGAAACACCATATATTTT. V gene TRBV5-1 combines with J gene TRBJ1-3; 7 bases align to TRBD1. CDR3 length: 16 residues. Losses at the gene ends were 4 bases for V and 0 bases for J; bases not matched to a gene: 7. Germline V CDR1 and CDR2: SGHRS, YFSETQ.

This clone was seen more than once but under ten times. The chain has TRBV18 and TRBJ1-3; possibly TRBD1 for D (6 bases). Trimming cost V 3 bases and J 4 bases, with 16 bases left between them. This CDR3 region has 16 residues. Germline V gene sequence: CDR1 KGHSH, CDR2 LQKENI. The CDR3 is CASSPRDMTRGNTIYF. In nucleotides, the CDR3 is TGTGCCAGCTCACCCCGGGACATGACGCGCGGAAACACCATATATTTT. The variable domain in full, with the rest retrieved from reference TRBV18 and TRBJ1-3, is NAGVMQNPRHLVRRRGQEARLRCSPMKGHSHVYWYRQLPEEGLKFMVYLQKENIIDESGMPKERFSAEFPKEGPSILRIQQVVRGDSAAYFCASSPRDMTRGNTIYFGEGSWLTVV.

Here the CDR3 DNA reads TGTGCCAGCAGCCGTAGACTAAATTCACCCCTCCACTTT. Residues: CASSRRLNSPLHF. V and J are TRBV7-9 and TRBJ1-6; D gene ambiguous. Germline lookup yields CDR1 SEHNR and CDR2 FQNEAQ (reference sequence). The CDR3 covers 13 residues. The V end was cut by 5 bases, the J end by 7 bases, with 9 bases between.

Turning to this clone: This same CDR3 is encoded by further DNA sequences in the sample. V gene TRBV19 combines with J gene TRBJ1-1; the D is unclear. CDR1 and CDR2 (germline): LNHDA, SQIVND (reference sequence). The CDR3 loop spans 14 amino acids. V lost 1 base and J 1 base, leaving 7 bases between the germline ends. The CDR3 protein is CASSIGVGNTEAFF. The CDR3 nucleotides are TGTGCCAGTAGTATAGGAGTTGGGAACACTGAAGCTTTCTTT.